A single sample gave rise to the 3 T cell receptor beta chains below, sequenced in a study of spatial heterogeneity in lung cancer. Time point reported: sample taken at primary tumor resection. Without sorting, whole RNA was sequenced from tumor, nontumor lung or frozen PBMC. MiXCR, run by TCRdb on the 5' RACE reads, gives a single entry per CDR3 protein. The data show 60,000 to 80,000 distinct CDR3 sequences, with more than 10% seen just once and 6.5% to 8.5% held by the top ten. The sample in question was PBMCs, obtained at surgery. These TCRs come from a male donor with early-stage non-small cell lung cancer.

This clonotype has at least ten counts. This sequence joins TRBV9 and TRBJ2-7; TRBD1 agrees at 7 bases. V dropped 0 bases and J dropped 0; count of bases not matched to a gene: 3. CDR1 and CDR2 from the germline V gene are SGDLS and YYNGEE. The CDR3 is 15 residues long. Here the CDR3 DNA reads TGTGCCAGCAGCGTAGGAGGGGGCTTCTCCTACGAGCAGTACTTC. Its protein is CASSVGGGFSYEQYF.

This clonotype was counted a few times. V and J are TRBV7-2 and TRBJ2-2; perhaps TRBD1 as D (6 bases). V was trimmed by 5 bases and J by 6 bases, leaving 13 bases between them. Germline CDR1 and CDR2: SGHTA and FQGNSA. This CDR3 contains 14 residues. In DNA form, the CDR3 reads TGTGCCAGCAGCCGAACGACAGGATCCGGGGAGCTGTTTTTT. Translated, it gives CASSRTTGSGELFF.

In this sample, this clonotype turned up a few times. The rearrangement joins TRBV29-1 to TRBJ2-1; D is unresolved. Germline CDR1 and CDR2: SQVTM and ANQGSEA. Trimming stripped 4 bases from V and 6 bases from J, with 7 bases between. The CDR3 consists of 11 residues. CDR3 residues: CSVADPNEQFF. The DNA for the CDR3 is TGCAGCGTTGCCGACCCCAATGAGCAGTTCTTC.